The rows below give T cell receptor beta chains drawn from one sample of a study of CD8 T cell repertoires and HIV-1 epitope variants. Data came from immunoSEQ multiplex PCR; TCRdb stores just in-frame clones and leaves some out. The data show 5,500 to 7,000 clones, 64% seen once. Antigen specificity for these receptors is unknown. Sequencing was performed on cultured CD8+ T cells derived from PBMCs. The receptors were sampled from a male donor with HIV. Both conserved end residues are part of each CDR3. A D gene is named only where the DNA matches it firmly. Expanded clones are given a class, and other clones once, few, many or no size at all.

v_gene: TRBV30
d_gene: .
abundance: .
j_gene: TRBJ2-6
CDR3nt: TGTGCCTGGAGTCGGGGACGGAGCTCTGGGGCCAACGTCCTGACTTTC
CDR3aa: CAWSRGRSSGANVLTF

v_gene: TRBV6-5
d_gene: TRBD2
abundance: .
j_gene: TRBJ2-1
CDR3nt: TGTGCCAGCAGTTACTATGGGAGGGGCTCTTACAATGAGCAGTTCTTC
CDR3aa: CASSYYGRGSYNEQFF

v_gene: TRBV6-1
d_gene: .
abundance: .
j_gene: TRBJ2-7
CDR3nt: TGTGCCAGCAGTGAAGAGTTGTTTGGACAGCAATTGGTGTACGAGCAGTACTTC
CDR3aa: CASSEELFGQQLVYEQYF

v_gene: TRBV13
d_gene: TRBD2
abundance: .
j_gene: TRBJ2-3
CDR3nt: TGTGCCAGCAGCTCTAGCGGGAGTCCCACAGATACGCAGTATTTT
CDR3aa: CASSSSGSPTDTQYF

v_gene: TRBV5-6
d_gene: TRBD1
abundance: medium-sized
j_gene: TRBJ2-7
CDR3nt: TGTGCCAGCAGCTGGCAGTCGACCAGGGGGCTATACGAGCAGTACTTC
CDR3aa: CASSWQSTRGLYEQYF

v_gene: TRBV18
d_gene: .
abundance: .
j_gene: TRBJ2-6
CDR3nt: TGTGCCAGCTCAAAAAGGGTTACGGGGGCCAACGTCCTGACTTTC
CDR3aa: CASSKRVTGANVLTF

v_gene: TRBV19
d_gene: TRBD1
abundance: once
j_gene: TRBJ1-5
CDR3nt: TGTGCCAGTAGTATTGGGACAGGGGTACGTCAGCCCCAGCATTTT
CDR3aa: CASSIGTGVRQPQHF

v_gene: TRBV11-2
d_gene: .
abundance: few
j_gene: TRBJ2-7
CDR3nt: TGTGCCAGCAGCTCGGGTACCTACGAGCAGTACTTC
CDR3aa: CASSSGTYEQYF

v_gene: TRBV5-1
d_gene: TRBD2
abundance: .
j_gene: TRBJ2-1
CDR3nt: TGCGCCAGCAGCGATAGCGGGGGGGCCAATGAGCAGTTCTTC
CDR3aa: CASSDSGGANEQFF

v_gene: TRBV5-6
d_gene: .
abundance: once
j_gene: TRBJ1-5
CDR3nt: TGTGCCAGCAGCTTGGCAGGGCAGCCTGGCAATCAGCCCCAGCATTTT
CDR3aa: CASSLAGQPGNQPQHF

v_gene: TRBV28
d_gene: TRBD1
abundance: .
j_gene: TRBJ2-3
CDR3nt: TGTGCCAGCAGTTTTGGGGACAGGGGGCAAGACCCAGATACGCAGTATTTT
CDR3aa: CASSFGDRGQDPDTQYF

v_gene: TRBV19
d_gene: .
abundance: .
j_gene: TRBJ1-5
CDR3nt: TGTGCCAGTAGTATAGGGGATACAGGGATGAATCAGCCCCAGCATTTT
CDR3aa: CASSIGDTGMNQPQHF

v_gene: TRBV29-1
d_gene: TRBD2
abundance: .
j_gene: TRBJ2-1
CDR3nt: TGCAGCGTTGAGGGACTAGCGGGGGCATGGGAGCAGTTCTTC
CDR3aa: CSVEGLAGAWEQFF

v_gene: TRBV28
d_gene: .
abundance: .
j_gene: TRBJ2-7
CDR3nt: TGTGCCAGCAGTTTATTTATCGCGGAGCAGTACTTC
CDR3aa: CASSLFIAEQYF

v_gene: TRBV7-9
d_gene: TRBD1
abundance: .
j_gene: TRBJ2-2
CDR3nt: TGTGCCAGCAGCTCCGACAGGGGGAACACCGGGGAGCTGTTTTTT
CDR3aa: CASSSDRGNTGELFF

v_gene: TRBV2
d_gene: TRBD1
abundance: few
j_gene: TRBJ1-3
CDR3nt: TGTGCCAGCAGTGATATCGGACAGGGGGCTTCTGGAAACACCATATATTTT
CDR3aa: CASSDIGQGASGNTIYF

v_gene: TRBV27
d_gene: TRBD1
abundance: .
j_gene: TRBJ1-2
CDR3nt: TGTGCCAGCAGTGACCCGGGACAGGGGAACTATGGCTACACCTTC
CDR3aa: CASSDPGQGNYGYTF

v_gene: TRBV11-2
d_gene: .
abundance: few
j_gene: TRBJ1-1
CDR3nt: TGTGCCAGCAGCTCCTCAGAAGGGGGGACTGAAGCTTTCTTT
CDR3aa: CASSSSEGGTEAFF

v_gene: TRBV4-2
d_gene: .
abundance: .
j_gene: TRBJ2-5
CDR3nt: TGTGCCAGCAGCCAAGCGGAGGATCAAGAGACCCAGTACTTC
CDR3aa: CASSQAEDQETQYF

v_gene: TRBV29-1
d_gene: .
abundance: .
j_gene: TRBJ1-3
CDR3nt: TGCAGCGTTGTACTTCCCTCTGGAAACACCATATATTTT
CDR3aa: CSVVLPSGNTIYF